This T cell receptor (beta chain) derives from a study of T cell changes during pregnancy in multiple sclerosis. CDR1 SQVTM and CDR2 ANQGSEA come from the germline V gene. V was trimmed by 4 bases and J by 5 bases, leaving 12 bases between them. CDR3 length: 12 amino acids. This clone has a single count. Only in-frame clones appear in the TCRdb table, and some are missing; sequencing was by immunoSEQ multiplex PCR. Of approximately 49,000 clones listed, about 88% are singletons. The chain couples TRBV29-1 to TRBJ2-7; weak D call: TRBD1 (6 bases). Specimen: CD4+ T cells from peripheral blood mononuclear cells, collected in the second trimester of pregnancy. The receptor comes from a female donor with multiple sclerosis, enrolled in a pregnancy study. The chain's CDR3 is CSVGRGTDEQYF. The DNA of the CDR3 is TGCAGCGTTGGCAGGGGCACCGACGAGCAGTACTTC.